These 25 T cell receptor beta chains were all obtained from the same sample, sequenced in a study of cytomegalovirus exposure and HLA in healthy donors. Researchers ran the PCR with 60 Vbeta and 13 Jbeta primers. Assay: immunoSEQ multiplex PCR; the TCRdb copy retains only in-frame clones and omits some. The table lists about 160,000 clones, roughly 84% of them singletons, with 2% to 2.5% in the top ten. Sequencing used PBMCs. The receptors derive from a man aged 18 to 30 in good health and CMV-seropositive.

V usage is TRBV28 and J usage is TRBJ1-2; 8 bases agree with TRBD1. V shed 7 bases and J 5 bases; nucleotides not matched to a gene: 12. The CDR3 totals 15 residues. Germline values: CDR1 MDHEN, CDR2 SYDVKM. The CDR3 nucleotides are TGTGCCAGCAAGCCGGCGGGACAGGTTATTTATGGCTACACCTTC. This sequence encodes CASKPAGQVIYGYTF.

This clone was observed a few times. The rearrangement uses TRBV30 and TRBJ2-7; 10 bases agree with TRBD2. From germline, CDR1 is GTSNPN and CDR2 SVGIG (reference sequence). CDR3 length: 14 residues. J was trimmed by 3 bases and V by 2 bases; bases with no gene match: 4. The CDR3 nucleotides are TGTGCCTGGAGTCCTAGCGGGGGCCTCTACGAGCAGTACTTC. Its translation is CAWSPSGGLYEQYF.

Comment on this clone: The junction departs from germline at one end; a sequencing error may be responsible. This chain uses TRBV5-6 with TRBJ2-4; maybe TRBD2 (6 bases). The germline V gene encodes CDR1 SGHDT and CDR2 YYEEEE. The CDR3 extends over 19 amino acids. CDR3 in amino acids: CASSGGLGRNNLAKNSQYF. The CDR3 region has the DNA TGTGCCAGCAGCGGAGGGTTAGGGCGGAACAATCTAGCCAAAAACAGTCAGTACTTC.

DNA of the CDR3: TGTGCCACCAGCCCACGGACTAGCGGATCCTACGAGCAGTACTTC. As protein: CATSPRTSGSYEQYF. The chain recombines TRBV15 with TRBJ2-7; 10 bases align to TRBD2. Trimming removed 5 bases from V and 1 base from J; junction bases left unmatched: 5. The CDR3 is 15 amino acids. CDR1 is LNHNV, CDR2 YYDKDF, per germline (reference sequence).

The CDR3 protein is CASSQWSSTDTQYF. The CDR3 nucleotides read TGTGCCAGCAGCCAGTGGTCTAGCACAGATACGCAGTATTTT. The chain has TRBV11-2 and TRBJ2-3; D is uncertain. There are 14 residues in the CDR3. Trimming pared 5 bases from V and 0 bases from J, leaving 9 bases between. The V gene's germline CDR1 is SGHAT and CDR2 FQNNGV.

The chain uses TRBV7-9 and TRBJ1-2, with TRBD1 matching 8 bases. V shed 8 bases and J 7 bases; nucleotides not matched to a gene: 9. CDR3 length: 13 amino acids. CDR1 and CDR2 (germline): SEHNR, FQNEAQ (reference sequence). The CDR3 nucleotides are TGTGCCAGCGGCCTGACAGGGGCCGGTGGCTACACCTTC. Amino acid sequence: CASGLTGAGGYTF.

The chain couples TRBV7-2 to TRBJ2-7; tentative D call: TRBD1 (6 bases). Between the trimmed V and J ends, which lost 5 bases and 2 bases, there was a span of 16 bases. Germline-derived CDR1 and CDR2 are SGHTA and FQGNSA. The CDR3 length is 15 residues. CDR3 residues: CASSPGRDTPYEQYF. Here the CDR3 DNA reads TGTGCCAGCAGCCCCGGCCGGGACACCCCCTACGAGCAGTACTTC. The full variable domain, in which reference TRBV7-2 and TRBJ2-7 provide the parts outside the CDR3, is GAGVSQSPSNKVTEKGKDVELRCDPISGHTALYWYRQSLGQGLEFLIYFQGNSAPDKSGLPSDRFSAERTGGSVSTLTIQRTQQEDSAVYLCASSPGRDTPYEQYFGPGTRLTVT.

This chain's CDR3 is CASSQESGGITDTQYF. Written as DNA, the CDR3 is TGCGCCAGCAGCCAAGAAAGCGGGGGAATCACAGATACGCAGTATTTT. The chain has TRBV4-1 and TRBJ2-3; 8 bases map to TRBD2. V trimming: 0 bases; J trimming: 2 bases; junction bases outside the gene matches: 4. Per germline, CDR1 MGHRA and CDR2 YSYEKL. The CDR3 extends over 16 amino acids.

The chain carries TRBV15 and TRBJ2-7; TRBD1 matches 7 bases. V lost 5 bases and J lost 4; bases outside the gene matches: 14. This CDR3 is 16 amino acids long. CDR1 and CDR2 from the germline V gene are LNHNV and YYDKDF (reference sequence). CDR3 DNA sequence: TGTGCCACCAGCCCCCGAGGGGGACAGATCGGGTACGAGCAGTACTTC. Translation gives CATSPRGGQIGYEQYF.

V and J are TRBV5-5 and TRBJ1-2; 9 bases line up with TRBD1. The CDR3 covers 16 residues. CDR1 SGHKS and CDR2 YYEKEE come from the germline V gene (reference sequence). Germline trimming cut 3 bases from V and 1 base from J; bases unmatched to any gene: 7. The CDR3 sequence is CASSSAGTGINYGYTF. DNA of the CDR3: TGTGCCAGCAGCTCAGCCGGGACAGGGATTAACTATGGCTACACCTTC. The entire variable domain, with the rest obtained from reference TRBV5-5 and TRBJ1-2, is as follows: DAGVTQSPTHLIKTRGQQVTLRCSPISGHKSVSWYQQVLGQGPQFIFQYYEKEERGRGNFPDRFSARQFPNYSSELNVNALLLGDSALYLCASSSAGTGINYGYTFGSGTRLTVV.

In this sample, this clone turned up once. V is TRBV5-1 and J is TRBJ2-7; 8 nucleotides match TRBD2. Germline trimming cut 4 bases from V and 3 bases from J; bases unmatched to any gene: 6. The germline gives CDR1 SGHRS, CDR2 YFSETQ. The CDR3 has 14 residues. CDR3 amino acids: CASSITSGNYEQYF. CDR3 DNA sequence: TGCGCCAGCAGCATCACTAGCGGCAACTACGAGCAGTACTTC.

The CDR3 is CAWSIPVLAMYSTDTQYF. The CDR3 DNA is TGTGCCTGGAGTATCCCGGTACTAGCGATGTATAGCACAGATACGCAGTATTTT. V usage is TRBV30 and J usage is TRBJ2-3, with TRBD2 matching 7 bases. V shed 2 bases and J 0 bases; nucleotides not matched to a gene: 14. The germline V gene encodes CDR1 GTSNPN and CDR2 SVGIG (reference sequence). This CDR3 is 18 amino acids long.

The V gene is TRBV18, the J gene TRBJ2-7, with a possible D match to TRBD1 (6 bases). The CDR3 has 14 amino acids. V was cut by 5 bases and J by 3 bases, with 14 bases left in between. CDR1 and CDR2 from the germline V gene are KGHSH and LQKENI. This CDR3 reads CASSTQQGGYEQYF. DNA of the CDR3: TGTGCCAGCTCAACACAACAGGGCGGCTACGAGCAGTACTTC.

J is TRBJ2-5 and V is TRBV30; D unclear. Trimming stripped 0 bases from V and 5 bases from J, with 16 bases between. Germline loops: CDR1 GTSNPN, CDR2 SVGIG (reference sequence). The CDR3 has 15 residues. The CDR3 region is CAWSVQRQFGETQYF. The CDR3 DNA sequence: TGTGCCTGGAGTGTACAACGGCAGTTCGGGGAGACCCAGTACTTC.

The chain has TRBV28 and TRBJ1-5, with TRBD1 matching 7 bases. CDR1 is MDHEN and CDR2 is SYDVKM in the germline V gene. CDR3 length equals 17 residues. J lost 2 bases, V lost 6 bases, and 13 bases had no gene match. Here the CDR3 reads CASRRRQGPLGNQPQHF. The DNA of the CDR3 is TGTGCCAGCAGGCGCAGACAGGGACCTCTGGGCAATCAGCCCCAGCATTTT.

The rearrangement uses TRBV5-4 and TRBJ1-5, with TRBD1 identical over 8 bases. Germline trimming cut 4 bases from V and 2 bases from J; bases unmatched to any gene: 5. This CDR3 region has 15 residues. Per the germline V gene, CDR1 is SGHNT and CDR2 is YYREEE (reference sequence). CDR3 sequence reads: CASSPGQGGNQPQHF. The CDR3 DNA reads TGTGCCAGCAGCCCCGGACAGGGCGGCAATCAGCCCCAGCATTTT.

This chain joins TRBV4-3 and TRBJ2-5, with D tentatively TRBD2 (6 bases). Per germline, CDR1 LGHNA and CDR2 YSLEER. The V gene lost 4 bases and the J gene lost 2 bases, with 11 bases spanning the gap. The CDR3 sequence is 14 residues long. DNA for the CDR3: TGCGCCAGCAGCCCTGGGACTGGACAAGAGACCCAGTACTTC. Its protein is CASSPGTGQETQYF.

V gene TRBV6-4 combines with J gene TRBJ1-5; 11 bases align to TRBD1. From germline, CDR1 is MRHNA and CDR2 SNTAGT. The CDR3 is 14 residues long. In nucleotides, the CDR3 is TGTGCGAGGACAGGGGGCAATATTGATCAGCCCCAGCATTTT. Amino acids: CARTGGNIDQPQHF.

V and J are TRBV10-3 and TRBJ2-3; 10 bases agree with TRBD2. CDR3 size: 18 residues. The germline gives CDR1 ENHRY, CDR2 SYGVKD. The ends lost 1 base at V and 0 bases at J; junction bases unmatched: 7. CDR3 bases: TGTGCCATCAGTGAGTTCTGGACTAGCGGTACTAGCACAGATACGCAGTATTTT. Encoded protein: CAISEFWTSGTSTDTQYF.

The genes are TRBV6-6 and TRBJ1-5; no firm D call. The CDR3 loop spans 16 amino acids. V gave up 4 bases and J gave up 3 bases, with 16 bases separating them. From germline, CDR1 is MNHNY and CDR2 SVGAGI (reference sequence). The CDR3 is CASSSNRQVFNQPQHF. The CDR3 DNA reads as TGTGCCAGCAGTTCCAACCGGCAGGTTTTCAATCAGCCCCAGCATTTT.

The CDR3 DNA reads TGTGCCAGCAGTTGGAGCGGGGGGCCCAACAATGAGCAGTTCTTC. This encodes CASSWSGGPNNEQFF. The rearrangement uses TRBV27 and TRBJ2-1; TRBD2 matches 9 bases. Germline V gives CDR1 MNHEY, CDR2 SMNVEV (reference sequence). This CDR3 is 15 amino acids long. V shed 4 bases, J shed 5 bases, and the junction held 6 bases outside the gene matches.

The chain couples TRBV29-1 to TRBJ1-1, with no clear D. The CDR3 covers 13 residues. Trimming left V 3 bases short and J 3 bases short, with 11 bases between. The V gene's germline CDR1 is SQVTM and CDR2 ANQGSEA. CDR3: CSVEAGMDTEAFF. CDR3 DNA sequence: TGCAGCGTTGAGGCAGGTATGGACACTGAAGCTTTCTTT.

This sequence joins TRBV2 and TRBJ2-3, with 8 nucleotides matching TRBD2. The CDR3 is made up of 17 amino acids. Per germline, CDR1 SNHLY and CDR2 FYNNEI. The V and J ends lost 2 bases and 3 bases, in that order; junction bases with no gene match: 10. The CDR3 region is CASSESRISGVTDTQYF. The CDR3 nucleotides are TGTGCCAGCAGTGAAAGTCGGATTAGCGGGGTGACAGATACGCAGTATTTT.

The chain carries TRBV7-6 and TRBJ2-5; 9 bases fit TRBD1. The J call is in doubt because the DNA end fits TRBJ2-7 better. This CDR3 comprises 16 residues. CDR1 and CDR2 (germline): SGHVS, FNYEAQ. The CDR3 DNA sequence: TGTGCCAGCAGCTTACGTGGCGGGACAGGGATATACGAGCAGTACTTC. Its translation: CASSLRGGTGIYEQYF.

The rearrangement joins TRBV9 to TRBJ2-3, with 9 positions matching TRBD2. The CDR3 is 15 amino acids. With 0 bases clipped from V and 5 bases from J, the junction kept 4 bases outside the gene matches. The germline gives CDR1 SGDLS, CDR2 YYNGEE. CDR3 region: CASSVAGSGGDTQYF. The CDR3 DNA sequence: TGTGCCAGCAGCGTAGCAGGTAGCGGGGGAGATACGCAGTATTTT.